This T cell receptor beta chain was sequenced in a study of blood T cell repertoires in COVID-19. In the original analysis: For nucleated cells, counts were estimated from reference gene primer amplification. TCRdb's copy holds only in-frame clones and misses some; the assay was immunoSEQ multiplex PCR. From that table come the V and J calls and clone size; the DNA was used to work out D and trimming. Found here are about 480,000 clones, 85% to 90% of them singletons; the top ten hold around 0.92%. This CDR3 is 12 amino acids long. The germline V gene has CDR1 MDHEN and CDR2 SYDVKM. Trimming took off 6 bases at V and 5 bases at J, with 9 bases between the two ends.

This chain links TRBV28 with TRBJ2-3; D remains unclear. Sequenced material: peripheral blood. This clonotype originated in a man aged 18-30 years with COVID-19, enrolled during active disease. CDR3: CASRSTEDTQYF. Here the CDR3 DNA reads TGTGCCAGCAGAAGCACTGAAGATACGCAGTATTTT.